The source of this T cell receptor beta chain is a study of tumor-infiltrating lymphocytes in primary liver carcinoma. Study-wide results and limits: The 250 largest clones made up significantly more of tumor than blood repertoires (p = 0.039).

A constant-region primer served to make TCR beta cDNA from roughly 500 ng total RNA. Three nested multiplex PCR rounds of slightly modified ARM-PCR generated TCR beta libraries. TCRdb fed the multiplex PCR reads into MiXCR, producing one record per CDR3 protein. The profile covers 100,000 to 150,000 distinct CDR3 sequences, with around two thirds appearing a single time and 9.3% taken by the ten largest. Co-extracting RNA and DNA was done with roughly 17-34 mg of unsorted bulk tissue as input. Points on this clonotype: No antigen is known for it.

The sequenced sample was liver tumor tissue from sampling region 1. Subset of the sample: tumor region T1, superior pole. The origin of this receptor is a woman in her fifties or sixties with primary liver carcinoma and hepatitis B virus infection.

As DNA, the CDR3 is TGTGCCACCAGTGATTTGAGACCCGGACTAGCAGTCAACACCGGGGAGCTGTTTTTT. Amino acids: CATSDLRPGLAVNTGELFF. The chain combines TRBV24-1 with TRBJ2-2; 8 bases align to TRBD2. Germline-derived CDR1 and CDR2 are KGHDR and SFDVKD. This CDR3 has 19 amino acids. The ends lost 0 bases at V and 2 bases at J; junction bases unmatched: 10.